Below, 30 T cell receptor beta chains from the same sample are listed, as sequenced in a study of identical twins. MiXCR was run by TCRdb on the 5' RACE reads, yielding one entry per CDR3 protein. The sample has under 900,000 distinct CDR3 sequences; around an eighth are singletons. These data are also associated with another study on yellow fever vaccine responses in identical twins.

Sequences were obtained from PBMCs. The source of these receptors is a woman under 30 in good health.

This clonotype was counted a few times. V and J are TRBV20-1 and TRBJ2-3, with D possibly matching TRBD1 (6 bases). Trimming pared 0 bases from V and 3 bases from J, leaving 16 bases between. Germline assignment: CDR1 DFQATT and CDR2 SNEGSKA (reference sequence). CDR3 length: 16 amino acids. The CDR3 coding sequence is TGCAGTGCTAGAGACCCAGACTCCCAGGGGACAGATACGCAGTATTTT. This sequence encodes CSARDPDSQGTDTQYF.

The chain couples TRBV5-1 to TRBJ2-5; 9 nucleotides line up with TRBD1. The germline CDR1 and CDR2 sequences are SGHRS and YFSETQ. V lost 0 bases and J lost 1; bases outside the gene matches: 10. The CDR3 loop spans 18 amino acids. The CDR3 reads CASSLGISDRGTQETQYF. The CDR3, as DNA: TGCGCCAGCAGCTTGGGGATATCGGACAGGGGAACCCAAGAGACCCAGTACTTC.

About this clonotype itself: This clone may be a read error of a much larger clone one base away. The gene calls are TRBV7-9 and TRBJ2-5; D is uncertain. CDR1 SEHNR and CDR2 FQNEAQ come from the germline V gene (reference sequence). This CDR3 has 13 amino acids. Trimming stripped 1 base from V and 3 bases from J, with 6 bases between. The DNA for the CDR3 is TGTGCCAGCAGCTTAGGGGAAGAAGAGACCCAGTACTTC. The encoded protein is CASSLGEEETQYF.

This clonotype was seen more than once but under ten times. J is TRBJ2-5 and V is TRBV24-1, with D hard to call. Trimming stripped 6 bases from V and 5 bases from J, with 12 bases between. The CDR3 length is 13 residues. The germline V gene has CDR1 KGHDR and CDR2 SFDVKD. This CDR3 reads CATSLTPAETQYF. The DNA for the CDR3 is TGTGCCACCAGTCTAACCCCGGCGGAGACCCAGTACTTC.

This clonotype was recorded a few times. One junction end does not reproduce the germline sequence, and a read error may be involved. The J gene is TRBJ2-7, the V gene TRBV7-9, with 9 bases lining up with TRBD2. The CDR3 spans 16 residues. CDR1 is SEHNR, CDR2 FQNEAQ, per germline (reference sequence). In DNA, the CDR3 is TGTGCCAGCAGCTTAGTTCCCGGGACTAGCTCCCACGAGCAGTACTTC. Protein product: CASSLVPGTSSHEQYF.

This chain uses TRBV28 with TRBJ2-3; no firm D call. The germline CDR1 and CDR2 sequences are MDHEN and SYDVKM. Trimming left V 5 bases short and J 0 bases short, with 18 bases between. This CDR3 is 17 amino acids long. In DNA, the CDR3 is TGTGCCAGCAGTCCATACCTCAGGCGCCCTAGCACAGATACGCAGTATTTT. It yields the protein CASSPYLRRPSTDTQYF.

This clonotype was recorded a few times. The chain is built from TRBV6-1 and TRBJ2-5; 10 positions match TRBD1. V dropped 5 bases and J dropped 4; count of bases not matched to a gene: 4. The CDR3 sequence is 14 residues long. Germline V gene sequence: CDR1 MNHNS, CDR2 SASEGT. The CDR3 DNA sequence: TGTGCCAGCAGTACCGGGACAGGGGCAGAGACCCAGTACTTC. As protein: CASSTGTGAETQYF.

This clonotype was counted between two and nine times. This sequence joins TRBV20-1 and TRBJ2-5, with no clear D. V was clipped by 0 bases and J by 5 bases, with 10 bases between them. Looked up from germline, CDR1 is DFQATT and CDR2 is SNEGSKA (reference sequence). CDR3 length: 13 amino acids. For the CDR3, the DNA is TGCAGTGCTAGAGAAGGCATCGGGGAGACCCAGTACTTC. Translation: CSAREGIGETQYF.

This clonotype was observed many times. The V and J genes are TRBV27 and TRBJ1-5; no definite D call. This CDR3 has 13 residues. Per germline, CDR1 MNHEY and CDR2 SMNVEV (reference sequence). Trimming cost V 3 bases and J 5 bases, with 8 bases left between them. In DNA form, the CDR3 reads TGTGCCAGCAGTTTGGGCATATATCAGCCCCAGCATTTT. It is translated as CASSLGIYQPQHF.

This clonotype was recorded a few times. The chain is built from TRBV15 and TRBJ2-4, with D tentatively TRBD2 (6 bases). Deletions cut 0 bases from V and 4 bases from J, with 19 bases between. In germline, CDR1 is LNHNV, CDR2 YYDKDF (reference sequence). The CDR3 has 18 residues. This CDR3 is CATSRDRGRLEGKNIQYF. The CDR3 DNA reads as TGTGCCACCAGCAGAGATCGGGGGAGGTTAGAAGGGAAAAACATTCAGTACTTC.

This clonotype turned up a few times. In DNA, the CDR3 is TGTGCCATCAGTGTCGTAGGGGGAGCAGAGACCCAGTACTTC. This translates into CAISVVGGAETQYF. The genes are TRBV10-3 and TRBJ2-5; possible D gene TRBD1, 6 bases. The CDR3 covers 14 residues. V lost 4 bases to trimming and J lost 4 bases, with 13 bases between them. Looked up from germline, CDR1 is ENHRY and CDR2 is SYGVKD.

This clonotype was observed a handful of times. This rearrangement joins TRBV11-2 to TRBJ1-1, with a tentative D call TRBD1 (6 bases). V gave up 5 bases and J gave up 2 bases, with 9 bases separating them. CDR3 length: 13 residues. Germline CDR1 is SGHAT and CDR2 is FQNNGV. CDR3 amino acids: CASSGTSNTEAFF. The CDR3 bases are TGTGCCAGCAGCGGGACATCCAACACTGAAGCTTTCTTT.

This clonotype has a handful of counts. This sequence joins TRBV7-9 and TRBJ2-5, with 10 bases aligning to TRBD2. This CDR3 is built from 16 residues. Trimming cost V 1 base and J 3 bases; bases outside gene matches: 5. In germline, CDR1 is SEHNR, CDR2 FQNEAQ (reference sequence). This chain's CDR3 is CASSLGAGLAEETQYF. The CDR3 DNA follows: TGTGCCAGCAGCTTAGGGGCAGGACTAGCGGAAGAGACCCAGTACTTC.

The chain joins TRBV5-1 to TRBJ2-1, with 10 positions matching TRBD2. V lost 4 bases, J lost 2 bases, and 6 bases stayed unmatched. The CDR3 contains 16 residues. Germline V gene lookup returns CDR1 SGHRS and CDR2 YFSETQ. The CDR3 DNA sequence: TGCGCCAGCAGCCTTCCTAGCGGGGGCACCTACAATGAGCAGTTCTTC. It translates to CASSLPSGGTYNEQFF.

At least ten counts were recorded for this clonotype. The V and J genes are TRBV10-3 and TRBJ1-1; TRBD1 matches 9 bases. This CDR3 comprises 17 residues. Germline CDR1 reads ENHRY; CDR2 reads SYGVKD. V was pared by 0 bases and J by 4 bases, with 9 bases of the junction left unmatched. CDR3 sequence reads: CAISESPGQGYGTEAFF. DNA for the CDR3: TGTGCCATCAGTGAGTCGCCGGGACAGGGCTACGGCACTGAAGCTTTCTTT.

This clonotype has more than one count but fewer than ten. The chain has TRBV4-1 and TRBJ2-5, with D tentatively TRBD2 (6 bases). The CDR3 extends over 15 amino acids. CDR1 is MGHRA, CDR2 YSYEKL, per germline. V was trimmed by 4 bases and J by 3 bases, leaving 15 bases between them. CDR3 sequence reads: CASSPRGSAEETQYF. The CDR3 DNA is TGCGCCAGCAGCCCTCGGGGGAGCGCTGAAGAGACCCAGTACTTC.

The genes are TRBV27 and TRBJ2-7; D is unclear. V was trimmed by 4 bases and J by 9 bases, leaving 13 bases between them. The germline CDR1 and CDR2 sequences are MNHEY and SMNVEV (reference sequence). This CDR3 is built from 12 residues. The CDR3 DNA sequence: TGTGCCAGCAGTTCGCCCCGCCGCGGGCAGTACTTC. Protein product: CASSSPRRGQYF.

This clonotype was observed a few times. The CDR3, as DNA: TGTGCCAGCAGCTCGGACAGGAACAATTCACCCCTCCACTTT. This gives the protein CASSSDRNNSPLHF. The chain couples TRBV7-9 to TRBJ1-6; TRBD1 aligns across 7 bases. This CDR3 is built from 14 residues. V was clipped by 4 bases and J by 7 bases; unmatched bases: 4. Germline-derived CDR1 and CDR2 are SEHNR and FQNEAQ (reference sequence).

This clonotype was seen a few times. The V call is TRBV7-8, the J call TRBJ2-3; 8 bases line up with TRBD2. Germline values: CDR1 SGHVS, CDR2 FQNEAQ. The CDR3 extends over 16 amino acids. J lost 0 bases, V lost 2 bases, and 4 bases had no gene match. CDR3 bases: TGTGCCAGCAGCTTAATGCCTAGCGGGAGCACAGATACGCAGTATTTT. It is translated as CASSLMPSGSTDTQYF.

This clonotype was counted only a few times. The chain employs TRBV2 and TRBJ2-1; 8 bases map to TRBD2. The V and J ends lost 6 bases and 15 bases, in that order; junction bases with no gene match: 13. Germline V lookup: CDR1 SNHLY, CDR2 FYNNEI. The CDR3 spans 13 residues. CDR3 loop: CASRRSSGHGWFF. CDR3 nucleotides: TGTGCCAGCAGGCGGTCTAGCGGGCACGGTTGGTTCTTC.

This clonotype showed up just a few times. The chain joins TRBV28 to TRBJ2-1, with 12 bases fitting TRBD2. The germline gives CDR1 MDHEN, CDR2 SYDVKM. Trimming removed 7 bases from V and 3 bases from J; junction bases left unmatched: 7. This CDR3 comprises 16 residues. In DNA, the CDR3 is TGTGCCAGCACCCGACTAGCGGGAGATCTCTACAATGAGCAGTTCTTC. It is translated as CASTRLAGDLYNEQFF.

The J gene is TRBJ2-1, the V gene TRBV19; 7 bases match TRBD1. This CDR3 is built from 16 residues. Germline lookup yields CDR1 LNHDA and CDR2 SQIVND (reference sequence). The ends lost 6 bases at V and 4 bases at J; junction bases unmatched: 12. CDR3 DNA: TGTGCCAGTAGACCGGGACAGACGGGTCAATACAATGAGCAGTTCTTC. Its translation is CASRPGQTGQYNEQFF. The variable domain in full, completed from reference TRBV19 and TRBJ2-1, reads DGGITQSPKYLFRKEGQNVTLSCEQNLNHDAMYWYRQDPGQGLRLIYYSQIVNDFQKGDIAEGYSVSREKKESFPLTVTSAQKNPTAFYLCASRPGQTGQYNEQFFGPGTRLTVL.

This clonotype occurred many times. V and J are TRBV7-9 and TRBJ1-2; D not resolved. In germline, CDR1 is SEHNR, CDR2 FQNEAQ (reference sequence). The CDR3 spans 14 residues. Trimming took off 5 bases at V and 4 bases at J, with 14 bases between the two ends. CDR3 sequence reads: CASSREGGSYGYTF. The CDR3 DNA sequence: TGTGCCAGCAGCCGGGAGGGAGGGAGCTATGGCTACACCTTC.

This clonotype turned up a few times. The chain has TRBV4-1 and TRBJ1-5; D not resolved. CDR3 length: 17 amino acids. Between the trimmed V and J ends, which lost 1 base and 4 bases, there was a span of 17 bases. Per germline, CDR1 MGHRA and CDR2 YSYEKL. The CDR3 is CASSQGPGRLGNQPQHF. The CDR3 DNA follows: TGCGCCAGCAGCCAAGGACCTGGACGGCTGGGTAATCAGCCCCAGCATTTT.

This clonotype has a handful of counts. V usage is TRBV15 and J usage is TRBJ2-7; 12 bases align to TRBD2. Germline V lookup: CDR1 LNHNV, CDR2 YYDKDF (reference sequence). J was trimmed by 6 bases and V by 0 bases; bases with no gene match: 3. The CDR3 extends over 15 amino acids. The DNA of the CDR3 is TGTGCCACCAGCAGAGAACTAGCGGGAGGAAGCGAGCAGTACTTC. As protein: CATSRELAGGSEQYF.

This chain uses TRBV5-1 with TRBJ2-3, with D perhaps TRBD1 (5 bases). This CDR3 contains 16 residues. CDR1 is SGHRS and CDR2 is YFSETQ in the germline V gene. Trimming took 2 bases from V and 0 from J, leaving 13 bases between them. CDR3 nucleotide sequence: TGCGCCAGCAGCTTAAGGTCCCCAGGGAGCACAGATACGCAGTATTTT. This gives the protein CASSLRSPGSTDTQYF.

The V call is TRBV15, the J call TRBJ1-1; D is possibly TRBD1 (6 bases). Deletions cut 8 bases from V and 2 bases from J, with 15 bases between. Looked up from germline, CDR1 is LNHNV and CDR2 is YYDKDF (reference sequence). The CDR3 sequence is 14 residues long. The DNA for the CDR3 is TGTGCCACCCTGAGGGAGGGGGGTAACACTGAAGCTTTCTTT. It codes for CATLREGGNTEAFF.

CDR3 sequence: CSAMDTNYGYTF. CDR3 in DNA: TGCAGTGCTATGGATACTAACTATGGCTACACCTTC. The chain is built from TRBV20-1 and TRBJ1-2; D call uncertain. Germline V gene sequence: CDR1 DFQATT, CDR2 SNEGSKA (reference sequence). This CDR3 contains 12 residues. Trimming took off 4 bases at V and 0 bases at J, with 6 bases between the two ends.

The rearrangement uses TRBV18 and TRBJ2-1; TRBD1 might be the D (5 bases). The CDR3 totals 17 residues. Germline assignment: CDR1 KGHSH and CDR2 LQKENI. The germline V and J ends were trimmed by 1 base and 0 bases, with 13 bases remaining between them. The CDR3 bases are TGTGCCAGCTCACCACGTCCTTATGACAGCTCCTACAATGAGCAGTTCTTC. Protein: CASSPRPYDSSYNEQFF. Full variable domain (rest looked up from reference TRBV18 and TRBJ2-1): NAGVMQNPRHLVRRRGQEARLRCSPMKGHSHVYWYRQLPEEGLKFMVYLQKENIIDESGMPKERFSAEFPKEGPSILRIQQVVRGDSAAYFCASSPRPYDSSYNEQFFGPGTRLTVL.

This clonotype was seen more than once but under ten times. This chain joins TRBV28 and TRBJ2-7, with TRBD1 matching 10 bases. The CDR3 is made up of 15 amino acids. CDR1 MDHEN and CDR2 SYDVKM come from the germline V gene. J lost 3 bases, V lost 3 bases, and 5 bases had no gene match. This CDR3 is CASSFGGTGVYEQYV. As DNA, the CDR3 is TGTGCCAGCAGTTTCGGAGGGACAGGGGTCTACGAGCAGTACGTC.